The 19 T cell receptor beta chains below were found in one sample sequenced in a study of regulatory T cells in long-lasting Graves disease. Documented time point: newly diagnosed GD, antithyroid drugs for less than 3 months. PBMC RNA was the source of the TCR library. Researchers made TCR beta libraries by using iRepertoire HTBI primers and running Arm-PCR on CDR3 regions. Via MiXCR, TCRdb re-called the multiplex PCR reads, giving one row per CDR3 protein. The sample records about 610,000 distinct CDR3 sequences, approximately 16% being singletons. Another study also made use of these data, one on T cells in Graves' hyperthyroidism and ophthalmopathy.

The sample here was peripheral blood mononuclear cells (PBMCs), taken at new diagnosis, from a patient treated with antithyroid drugs. The source of these receptors is a man aged 18-30 years with Graves disease.

This clonotype showed up just a few times. The chain has TRBV19 and TRBJ2-2, with 8 bases matching TRBD1. The CDR3 consists of 14 residues. Unmatched junction bases numbered 7, after V lost 7 bases and J lost 6 bases. CDR1 is LNHDA and CDR2 is SQIVND in the germline V gene (reference sequence). Here the CDR3 DNA reads TGTGCCAGTACGACAGGGGTCGCCGCCGGGGAGCTGTTTTTT. Translated: CASTTGVAAGELFF.

This clonotype was found a few times. J is TRBJ2-1 and V is TRBV19; D gene unclear. The germline CDR1 and CDR2 sequences are LNHDA and SQIVND (reference sequence). Trimming left V 2 bases short and J 6 bases short, with 14 bases between. CDR3 length equals 15 residues. The CDR3 DNA reads as TGTGCCAGTAGTATAACCCTCTCTTCGGGCAATGAGCAGTTCTTC. It encodes CASSITLSSGNEQFF.

This clonotype has a count of ten or more. J is TRBJ2-1 and V is TRBV20-1, with TRBD2 as a possible D gene (5 bases). Germline V gene lookup returns CDR1 DFQATT and CDR2 SNEGSKA (reference sequence). The CDR3 loop spans 16 amino acids. The V end was cut by 0 bases, the J end by 0 bases, with 12 bases between. Here the CDR3 reads CSARDLPRGSYNEQFF. In DNA, the CDR3 is TGCAGTGCTAGAGATCTTCCCCGGGGCTCCTACAATGAGCAGTTCTTC.

This clonotype was counted many times. The chain combines TRBV28 with TRBJ2-4; D is uncertain. This CDR3 is built from 14 residues. Trimming cost V 3 bases and J 6 bases, with 12 bases left between them. In germline, CDR1 is MDHEN, CDR2 SYDVKM. As DNA, the CDR3 is TGTGCCAGCAGTTTGCTCAGTCAGAGAAACATTCAGTACTTC. Its translation: CASSLLSQRNIQYF.

The V call is TRBV7-3, the J call TRBJ1-2; TRBD1 might be the D (5 bases). The V gene lost 5 bases and the J gene lost 2 bases, with 15 bases spanning the gap. The germline V gene encodes CDR1 SGHTA and CDR2 FQGTGA. The CDR3 spans 15 residues. The CDR3 sequence is CASSPQEDKNYGYTF. The CDR3 bases are TGTGCCAGCAGCCCACAGGAGGATAAAAACTATGGCTACACCTTC.

This clonotype has a single count. The CDR3 reads CSARDPGSETSYEQYF. For the CDR3, the DNA is TGCAGTGCTAGAGATCCCGGGTCGGAAACCTCCTACGAGCAGTACTTC. V gene TRBV20-1 combines with J gene TRBJ2-7; D gene uncertain. Germline V gene lookup returns CDR1 DFQATT and CDR2 SNEGSKA (reference sequence). The CDR3 totals 16 residues. Between the trimmed V and J ends, which lost 0 bases and 0 bases, there was a span of 15 bases.

The V gene is TRBV2, the J gene TRBJ2-1; tentatively, D is TRBD2 (6 bases). Looked up from germline, CDR1 is SNHLY and CDR2 is FYNNEI. With 11 bases removed from V and 1 base from J, the gap between germline ends came to 18 bases. This CDR3 spans 15 amino acids. Here the CDR3 reads CAGTRDRGSYNEQFF. In DNA form, the CDR3 reads TGTGCCGGAACCCGGGATCGGGGGTCCTACAATGAGCAGTTCTTC.

This clonotype was observed a handful of times. The chain is built from TRBV20-1 and TRBJ2-1, with 10 nucleotides matching TRBD2. Trimming removed 6 bases from V and 4 bases from J; junction bases left unmatched: 12. Germline CDR1 DFQATT, CDR2 SNEGSKA (reference sequence). The CDR3 contains 16 residues. CDR3: CSAKNLAGASYNEQFF. The CDR3, as DNA: TGCAGTGCAAAGAACCTAGCGGGAGCGTCGTACAATGAGCAGTTCTTC.

This clonotype has just a few counts. Sequence at one end of the junction differs from germline and may be a read error. This sequence joins TRBV10-3 and TRBJ2-7; 9 bases agree with TRBD1. The length of the CDR3 is 14 residues. The germline CDR1 and CDR2 sequences are ENHRY and SYGVKD. CDR3 DNA sequence: TGTGCCGGGAACCGGGACAGGGAGGTGGAGGAGCGGTACTTC. Protein: CAGNRDREVEERYF.

This clonotype was detected many times. The chain couples TRBV27 to TRBJ2-7; TRBD1 is a possible D gene (6 bases). Germline V gene data show CDR1 as MNHEY and CDR2 as SMNVEV (reference sequence). V was cut by 3 bases and J by 3 bases, with 15 bases left in between. This CDR3 is 15 amino acids long. Written as DNA, the CDR3 is TGTGCCAGCAGTTTTACCGGGACACCCAGCTACGAGCAGTACTTC. Amino acid sequence: CASSFTGTPSYEQYF.

As for this clonotype: One base away lies a much larger clone, so this may be a sequencing read error. V and J are TRBV12-3 or TRBV12-4 and TRBJ2-5; 9 nucleotides match TRBD1. The J segment lost 5 bases and the V segment lost 8 bases, leaving 12 bases of the junction unmatched. The CDR3 is made up of 15 amino acids. CDR3 nucleotide sequence: TGTGCCAGCGGTCCCGGGACAGGGTGGTCTGAGACCCAGTACTTC. Translating gives CASGPGTGWSETQYF.

The chain combines TRBV19 with TRBJ1-2; the D gene is possibly TRBD1 (5 bases). CDR1 LNHDA and CDR2 SQIVND come from the germline V gene (reference sequence). V gave up 1 base and J gave up 8 bases, with 8 bases separating them. The CDR3 length is 12 residues. CDR3 DNA sequence: TGTGCCAGTAGTATAGCCGGGGACGGCTACACCTTC. This encodes CASSIAGDGYTF.

This clonotype was recorded a few times. This chain connects TRBV10-3 to TRBJ2-7; D is unclear. Trimming shortened V by 0 bases and J by 6 bases, and 15 bases separated the two germline ends. The germline V gene has CDR1 ENHRY and CDR2 SYGVKD. There are 15 residues in the CDR3. The DNA of the CDR3 is TGTGCCATCAGTGAGTCGACTCCCGAGAAGGGCGAGCAGTACTTC. Its protein is CAISESTPEKGEQYF.

The chain couples TRBV3-1 to TRBJ2-1; D remains ambiguous. Looked up from germline, CDR1 is LGHDT and CDR2 is YNNKEL (reference sequence). The CDR3 loop spans 11 amino acids. V lost 8 bases to trimming and J lost 9 bases, with 11 bases between them. CDR3 residues: CASRWGGEQFF. The DNA of the CDR3 is TGTGCCAGCCGGTGGGGTGGTGAGCAGTTCTTC.

This clonotype was recorded at least ten times. The chain combines TRBV10-3 with TRBJ1-1; D is uncertain. Per the germline V gene, CDR1 is ENHRY and CDR2 is SYGVKD. CDR3 length equals 13 residues. V shed 4 bases and J shed 6 bases, with 12 bases lying between them. For the CDR3, the DNA is TGTGCCATCAGTGCCGCTGGCAGGCCTGAAGCTTTCTTT. Amino acid sequence: CAISAAGRPEAFF.

The rearrangement joins TRBV30 to TRBJ2-7; 9 bases line up with TRBD2. Germline V gives CDR1 GTSNPN, CDR2 SVGIG (reference sequence). This CDR3 comprises 15 residues. The trim removed 5 bases at V and 0 bases at J, leaving 8 bases unmatched. CDR3 DNA sequence: TGTGCCTGGGGTCAAGCGGGAGGTCGCTCCTACGAGCAGTACTTC. Translating gives CAWGQAGGRSYEQYF.

This clonotype was observed at least ten times. The chain recombines TRBV11-2 with TRBJ2-2, with no clear D. Germline V gene lookup returns CDR1 SGHAT and CDR2 FQNNGV. This CDR3 contains 14 residues. V lost 3 bases and J lost 5, with 10 bases in between. The CDR3 nucleotides are TGTGCCAGCAGCTTGCACAGCATTACCGGGGAGCTGTTTTTT. It specifies CASSLHSITGELFF.

This clonotype has a count of ten or more. J is TRBJ2-7 and V is TRBV6-1; 9 bases map to TRBD2. The CDR3 consists of 16 residues. Trimming removed 6 bases from V and 5 bases from J; junction bases left unmatched: 14. In germline, CDR1 is MNHNS, CDR2 SASEGT. The CDR3 DNA is TGTGCCAGCAGGGCTAATCGGCGGGAGGGGGTCCACGAGCAGTACTTC. It yields the protein CASRANRREGVHEQYF.

In this sample, this clonotype turned up many times. V and J are TRBV7-9 and TRBJ2-7; TRBD1 or TRBD2 may be the D gene (5 bases each). The CDR3 contains 15 residues. Germline CDR1 and CDR2: SEHNR and FQNEAQ (reference sequence). Trimming removed 3 bases from V and 7 bases from J, with 19 bases in between. CDR3 in DNA: TGTGCCAGCAGCTTTAGACCGGGGCAGAGTCAAGAGCAGTACTTC. It yields the protein CASSFRPGQSQEQYF. The variable domain in full, with the rest retrieved from reference TRBV7-9 and TRBJ2-7, is DTGVSQNPRHKITKRGQNVTFRCDPISEHNRLYWYRQTLGQGPEFLTYFQNEAQLEKSRLLSDRFSAERPKGSFSTLEIQRTEQGDSAMYLCASSFRPGQSQEQYFGPGTRLTVT.